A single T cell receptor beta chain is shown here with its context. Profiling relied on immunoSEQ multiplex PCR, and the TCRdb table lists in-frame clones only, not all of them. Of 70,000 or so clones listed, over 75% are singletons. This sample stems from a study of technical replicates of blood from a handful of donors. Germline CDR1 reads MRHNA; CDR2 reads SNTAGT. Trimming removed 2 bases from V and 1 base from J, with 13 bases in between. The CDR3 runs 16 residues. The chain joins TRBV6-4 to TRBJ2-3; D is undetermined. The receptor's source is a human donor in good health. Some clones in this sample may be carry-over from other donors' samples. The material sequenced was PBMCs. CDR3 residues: CASSDTLLGGTDTQYF. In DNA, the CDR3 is TGTGCCAGCAGTGACACCCTATTGGGCGGCACAGATACGCAGTATTTT.